This T cell receptor beta chain came from a study of blood T cells in healthy people across ages. Points from the study as a whole: TCR beta diversity was tightly associated with the proportion of naive T cells. It was held that the diversity estimates obtained from one million T cells were underestimates. Among long-lived donors, naive CD4+ cells were more numerous and diversity higher than in aged donors.

Concerning this clonotype: What it binds is unknown.

The second PCR ran roughly 6 to 11 cycles with a sample-barcoded 5' primer and J-beta primers. TCRdb re-analysed the 5' RACE reads in MiXCR, keeping a single row per CDR3 protein. The table records about a million distinct CDR3 sequences, around two fifths of them present only once. The sequence was obtained from a man younger than 35 in good health. The sample was blood.

The CDR3 region has the DNA TGCGCCAGCAGCCAGGCCCCACTAGCGCCAACGAACACCGGGGAGCTGTTTTTT. It translates to CASSQAPLAPTNTGELFF. The rearrangement links TRBV4-3 to TRBJ2-2, with 7 bases fitting TRBD2. Losses at the gene ends were 3 bases for V and 0 bases for J; bases not matched to a gene: 10. This CDR3 spans 18 amino acids. CDR1 is LGHNA and CDR2 is YSLEER in the germline V gene.